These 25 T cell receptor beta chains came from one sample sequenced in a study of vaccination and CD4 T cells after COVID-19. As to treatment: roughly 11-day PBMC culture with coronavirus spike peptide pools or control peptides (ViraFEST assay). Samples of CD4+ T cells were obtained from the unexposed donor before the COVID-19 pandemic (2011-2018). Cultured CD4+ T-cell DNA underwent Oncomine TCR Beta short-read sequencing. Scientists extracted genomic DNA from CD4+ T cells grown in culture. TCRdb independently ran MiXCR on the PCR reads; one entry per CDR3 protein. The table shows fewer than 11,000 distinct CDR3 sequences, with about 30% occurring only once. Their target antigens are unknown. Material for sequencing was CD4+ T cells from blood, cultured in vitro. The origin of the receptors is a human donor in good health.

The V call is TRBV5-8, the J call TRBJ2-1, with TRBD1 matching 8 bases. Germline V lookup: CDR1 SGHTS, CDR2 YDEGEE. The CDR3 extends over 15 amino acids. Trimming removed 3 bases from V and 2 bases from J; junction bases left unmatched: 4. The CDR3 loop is CASSSGQGAYNEQFF. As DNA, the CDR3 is TGTGCCAGCAGCTCAGGACAGGGAGCCTACAATGAGCAGTTCTTC.

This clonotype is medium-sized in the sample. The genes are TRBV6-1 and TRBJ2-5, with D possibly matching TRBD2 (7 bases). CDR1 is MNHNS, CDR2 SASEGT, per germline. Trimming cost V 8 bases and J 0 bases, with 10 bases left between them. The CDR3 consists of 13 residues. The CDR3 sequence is CASGRGYQETQYF. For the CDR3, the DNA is TGTGCCAGCGGGAGGGGGTACCAAGAGACCCAGTACTTC.

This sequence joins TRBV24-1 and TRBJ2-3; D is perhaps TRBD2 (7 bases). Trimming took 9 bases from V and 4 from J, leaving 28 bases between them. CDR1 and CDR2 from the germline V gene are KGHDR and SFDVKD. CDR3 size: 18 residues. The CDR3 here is CATLIIGGRGNRSDTQYF. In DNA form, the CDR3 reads TGTGCCACCCTGATAATCGGGGGGCGGGGGAATAGGTCAGATACGCAGTATTTT.

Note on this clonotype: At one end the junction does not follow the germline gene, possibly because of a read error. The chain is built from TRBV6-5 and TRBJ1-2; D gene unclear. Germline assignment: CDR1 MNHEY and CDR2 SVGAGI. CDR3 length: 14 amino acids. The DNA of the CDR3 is TGTGCCAGCAGTTACAAGGCCTTTAACTATGGCCACACCTTC. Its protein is CASSYKAFNYGHTF.

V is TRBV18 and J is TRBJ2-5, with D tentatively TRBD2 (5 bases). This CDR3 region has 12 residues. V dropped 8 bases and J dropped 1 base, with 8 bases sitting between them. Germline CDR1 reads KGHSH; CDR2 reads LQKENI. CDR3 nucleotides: TGTGCCAGCCGGACTGCCCAAGAGACCCAGTACTTC. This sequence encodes CASRTAQETQYF. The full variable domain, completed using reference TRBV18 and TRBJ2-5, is NAGVMQNPRHLVRRRGQEARLRCSPMKGHSHVYWYRQLPEEGLKFMVYLQKENIIDESGMPKERFSAEFPKEGPSILRIQQVVRGDSAAYFCASRTAQETQYFGPGTRLLVL.

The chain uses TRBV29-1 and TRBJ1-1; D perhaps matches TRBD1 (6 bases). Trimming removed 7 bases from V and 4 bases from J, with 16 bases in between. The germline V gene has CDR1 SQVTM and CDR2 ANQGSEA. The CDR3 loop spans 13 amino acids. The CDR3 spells CSATGSIGTEAFF. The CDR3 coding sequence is TGCAGCGCTACAGGGTCAATCGGCACTGAAGCTTTCTTT.

CDR3 DNA sequence: TGCAGTGCTAACCGGGACAGGGGCGCTGTGAACACTGAAGCTTTCTTT. Amino acid sequence: CSANRDRGAVNTEAFF. This sequence joins TRBV20-1 and TRBJ1-1, with TRBD1 identical over 10 bases. With V trimmed by 4 bases and J by 0 bases, 8 bases remained unmatched. Germline values: CDR1 DFQATT, CDR2 SNEGSKA (reference sequence). The CDR3 spans 16 residues.

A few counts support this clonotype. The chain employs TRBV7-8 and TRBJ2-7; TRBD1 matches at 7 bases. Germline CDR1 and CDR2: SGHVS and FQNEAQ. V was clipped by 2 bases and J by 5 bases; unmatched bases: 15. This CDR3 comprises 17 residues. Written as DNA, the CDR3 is TGTGCCAGCAGCTTACCCGCAGTTGGGACAGCCCTAAACGAGCAGTACTTC. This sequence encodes CASSLPAVGTALNEQYF.

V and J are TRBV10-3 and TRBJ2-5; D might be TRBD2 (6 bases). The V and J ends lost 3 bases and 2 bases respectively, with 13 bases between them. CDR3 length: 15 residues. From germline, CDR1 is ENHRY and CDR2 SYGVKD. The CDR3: CAISDQRVGQETQYF. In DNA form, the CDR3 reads TGTGCCATCAGTGACCAGCGGGTGGGTCAAGAGACCCAGTACTTC.

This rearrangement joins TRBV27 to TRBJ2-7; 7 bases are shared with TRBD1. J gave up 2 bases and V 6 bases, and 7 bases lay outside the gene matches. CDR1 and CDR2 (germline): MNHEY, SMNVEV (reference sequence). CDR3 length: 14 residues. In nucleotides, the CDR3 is TGTGCCAGCAGGAGGGGCCAGGGGGCCTACGAGCAGTACTTC. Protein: CASRRGQGAYEQYF.

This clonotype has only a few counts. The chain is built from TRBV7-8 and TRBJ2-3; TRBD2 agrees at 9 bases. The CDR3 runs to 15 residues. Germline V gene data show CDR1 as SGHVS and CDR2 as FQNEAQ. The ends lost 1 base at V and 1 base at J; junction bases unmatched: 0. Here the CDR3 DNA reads TGTGCCAGCAGCTTAGGGACTAGCGGCACAGATACGCAGTATTTT. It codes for CASSLGTSGTDTQYF.

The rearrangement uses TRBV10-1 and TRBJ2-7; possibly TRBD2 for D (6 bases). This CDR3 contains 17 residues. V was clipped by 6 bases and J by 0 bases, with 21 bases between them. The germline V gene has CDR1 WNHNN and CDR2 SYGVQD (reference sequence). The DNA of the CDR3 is TGCGCCAGCAGGTCCGGGACTGATAAATCCTCCTCCTACGAGCAGTACTTC. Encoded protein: CASRSGTDKSSSYEQYF.

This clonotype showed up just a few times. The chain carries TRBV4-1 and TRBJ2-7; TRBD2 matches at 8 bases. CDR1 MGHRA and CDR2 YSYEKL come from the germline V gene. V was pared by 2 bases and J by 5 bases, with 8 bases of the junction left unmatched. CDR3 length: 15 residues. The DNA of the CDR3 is TGCGCCAGCAGCCAACCCCGGGCGGGAGGCCACGAGCAGTACTTC. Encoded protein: CASSQPRAGGHEQYF.

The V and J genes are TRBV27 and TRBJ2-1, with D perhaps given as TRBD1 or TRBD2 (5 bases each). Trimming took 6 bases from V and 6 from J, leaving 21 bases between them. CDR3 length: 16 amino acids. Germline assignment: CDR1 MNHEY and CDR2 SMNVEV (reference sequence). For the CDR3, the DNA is TGTGCCAGCAGCCGTGCCGGGACCGTGAGGGGCAATGAGCAGTTCTTC. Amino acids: CASSRAGTVRGNEQFF.

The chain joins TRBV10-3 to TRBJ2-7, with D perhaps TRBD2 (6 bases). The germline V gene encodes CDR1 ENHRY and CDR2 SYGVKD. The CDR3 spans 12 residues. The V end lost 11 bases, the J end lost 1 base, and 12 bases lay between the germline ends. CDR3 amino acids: CAAGTGSYEQYF. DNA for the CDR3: TGTGCCGCCGGGACTGGATCCTACGAGCAGTACTTC.

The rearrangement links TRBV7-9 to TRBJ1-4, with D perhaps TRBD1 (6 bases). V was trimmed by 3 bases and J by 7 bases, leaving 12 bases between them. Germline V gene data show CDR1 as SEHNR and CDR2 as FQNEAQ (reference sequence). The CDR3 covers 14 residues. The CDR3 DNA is TGTGCCAGCAGCTTCTGGGGGGCCGGTGAAAAACTGTTTTTT. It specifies CASSFWGAGEKLFF. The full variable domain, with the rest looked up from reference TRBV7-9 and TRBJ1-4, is DTGVSQNPRHKITKRGQNVTFRCDPISEHNRLYWYRQTLGQGPEFLTYFQNEAQLEKSRLLSDRFSAERPKGSFSTLEIQRTEQGDSAMYLCASSFWGAGEKLFFGSGTQLSVL.

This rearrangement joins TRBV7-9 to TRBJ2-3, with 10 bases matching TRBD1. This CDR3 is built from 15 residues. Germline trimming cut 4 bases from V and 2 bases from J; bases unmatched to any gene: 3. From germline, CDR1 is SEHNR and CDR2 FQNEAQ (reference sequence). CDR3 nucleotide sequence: TGTGCCAGCAGCTGGACAGGGGGACCCACAGATACGCAGTATTTT. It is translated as CASSWTGGPTDTQYF.

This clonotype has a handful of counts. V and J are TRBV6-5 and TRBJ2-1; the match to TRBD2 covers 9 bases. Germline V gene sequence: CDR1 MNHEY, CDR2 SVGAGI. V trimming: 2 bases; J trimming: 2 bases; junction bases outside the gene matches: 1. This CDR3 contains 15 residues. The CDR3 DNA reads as TGTGCCAGCAGTTACCTAGCGGGACCCTACAATGAGCAGTTCTTC. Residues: CASSYLAGPYNEQFF.

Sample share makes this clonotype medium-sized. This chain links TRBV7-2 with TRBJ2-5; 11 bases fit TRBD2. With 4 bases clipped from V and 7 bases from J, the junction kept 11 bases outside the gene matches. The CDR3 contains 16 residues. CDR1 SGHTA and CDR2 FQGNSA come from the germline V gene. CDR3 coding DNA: TGTGCCAGCAGCTCCCCCCGGGGTAGCGGGAGGGGGACCCAGTACTTC. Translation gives CASSSPRGSGRGTQYF.

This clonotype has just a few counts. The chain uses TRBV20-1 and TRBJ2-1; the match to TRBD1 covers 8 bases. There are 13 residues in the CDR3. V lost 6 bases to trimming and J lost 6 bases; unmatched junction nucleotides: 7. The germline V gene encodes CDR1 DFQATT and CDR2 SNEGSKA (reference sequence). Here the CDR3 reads CSAHRGTRNEQFF. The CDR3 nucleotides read TGCAGTGCCCACAGGGGGACGCGCAATGAGCAGTTCTTC.

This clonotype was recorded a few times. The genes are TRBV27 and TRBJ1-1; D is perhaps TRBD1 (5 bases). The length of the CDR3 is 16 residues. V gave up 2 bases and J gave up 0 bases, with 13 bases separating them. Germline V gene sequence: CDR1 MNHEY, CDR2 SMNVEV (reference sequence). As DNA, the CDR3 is TGTGCCAGCAGTTTAACCCTTCGGGGGGTGAACACTGAAGCTTTCTTT. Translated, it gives CASSLTLRGVNTEAFF.

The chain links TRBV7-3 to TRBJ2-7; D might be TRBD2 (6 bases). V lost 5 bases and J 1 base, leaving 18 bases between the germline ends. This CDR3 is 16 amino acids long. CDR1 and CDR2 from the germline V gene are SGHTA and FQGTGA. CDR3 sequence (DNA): TGTGCCAGCAGCCCCCATGGGGGACTCCTTTCCTACGAGCAGTACTTC. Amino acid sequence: CASSPHGGLLSYEQYF.

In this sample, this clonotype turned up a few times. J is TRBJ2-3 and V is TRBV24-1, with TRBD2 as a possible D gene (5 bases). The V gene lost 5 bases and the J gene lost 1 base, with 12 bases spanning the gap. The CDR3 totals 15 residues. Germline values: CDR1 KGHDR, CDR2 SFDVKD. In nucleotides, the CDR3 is TGTGCCACCAGTGGGAGTGGAGGAGGCACAGATACGCAGTATTTT. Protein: CATSGSGGGTDTQYF.

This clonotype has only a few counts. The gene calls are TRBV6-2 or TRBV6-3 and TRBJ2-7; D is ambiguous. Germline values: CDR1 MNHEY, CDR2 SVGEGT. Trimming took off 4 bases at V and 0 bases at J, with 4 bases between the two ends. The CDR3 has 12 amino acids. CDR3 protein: CASSSPSYEQYF. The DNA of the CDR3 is TGTGCCAGCAGTTCCCCCTCCTACGAGCAGTACTTC.

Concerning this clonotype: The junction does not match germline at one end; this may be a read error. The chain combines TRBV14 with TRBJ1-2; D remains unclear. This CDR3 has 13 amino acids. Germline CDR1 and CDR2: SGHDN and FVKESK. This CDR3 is CASNQVQSSGYTF. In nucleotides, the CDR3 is TGTGCCAGCAACCAAGTACAGTCTAGTGGCTACACCTTC.